The 27 T cell receptor beta chains reported below all come from one sample, sequenced in a study of blood T cell repertoires in COVID-19. TCRdb's table, derived via immunoSEQ multiplex PCR, lists solely in-frame clones and lacks some. The sample lists under 90,000 clones; over 70% were seen once. The sequenced material came from peripheral blood. These receptors were obtained from a man aged 50 or older with active or convalescent COVID-19.

The chain uses TRBV5-4 and TRBJ2-3; 11 bases align to TRBD2. V trimming: 2 bases; J trimming: 2 bases; junction bases outside the gene matches: 4. This CDR3 has 16 residues. CDR1 and CDR2 from the germline V gene are SGHNT and YYREEE (reference sequence). The CDR3 here is CASSFKLAGVTDTQYF. The DNA of the CDR3 is TGTGCCAGCAGCTTCAAACTAGCGGGGGTCACAGATACGCAGTATTTT.

This clone has a handful of counts. The V call is TRBV7-2, the J call TRBJ1-5; no reliable D call. The CDR3 totals 13 residues. The germline V gene has CDR1 SGHTA and CDR2 FQGNSA. Trimming left V 7 bases short and J 6 bases short, with 13 bases between. The CDR3 region has the DNA TGTGCCAGCAACAGTAAAGTGGGTCAGCCCCAGCATTTT. Its protein product is CASNSKVGQPQHF.

The chain uses TRBV12-3 or TRBV12-4 and TRBJ2-7; weak D call: TRBD1 (5 bases). The CDR3 sequence is 13 residues long. The V end was cut by 7 bases, the J end by 5 bases, with 15 bases between. The CDR3 protein is CASKRQTFNEQYF. CDR3 DNA sequence: TGTGCCAGCAAGAGACAGACTTTCAACGAGCAGTACTTC.

This clone was recorded once. The CDR3 reads CASSHDRGLNNEQFF. CDR3 DNA: TGCGCCAGCAGCCATGACAGGGGGCTAAACAATGAGCAGTTCTTC. This chain connects TRBV4-3 to TRBJ2-1, with 10 nucleotides matching TRBD1. The CDR3 is 15 amino acids. Germline values: CDR1 LGHNA, CDR2 YSLEER. Trimming cost V 3 bases and J 5 bases; bases outside gene matches: 4.

The chain's CDR3 is CASSAGTSHEQYF. As DNA, the CDR3 is TGTGCCAGCAGCGCCGGGACTAGTCACGAGCAGTACTTC. This rearrangement joins TRBV5-4 to TRBJ2-7; 8 bases fit TRBD2. CDR1 SGHNT and CDR2 YYREEE come from the germline V gene (reference sequence). The CDR3 spans 13 residues. V gave up 4 bases and J gave up 5 bases; unmatched junction bases: 5. The full variable domain, in which reference TRBV5-4 and TRBJ2-7 provide the parts outside the CDR3, is ETGVTQSPTHLIKTRGQQVTLRCSSQSGHNTVSWYQQALGQGPQFIFQYYREEENGRGNFPPRFSGLQFPNYSSELNVNALELDDSALYLCASSAGTSHEQYFGPGTRLTVT.

Written as DNA, the CDR3 is TGCGCCAGCGGTATGGACAGGGAGGGGACTGAAGCTTTCTTT. Translation gives CASGMDREGTEAFF. The gene calls are TRBV10-1 and TRBJ1-1; 8 positions agree with TRBD1. V shed 8 bases, J shed 5 bases, and the junction held 10 bases outside the gene matches. This CDR3 is built from 14 residues. CDR1 is WNHNN and CDR2 is SYGVQD in the germline V gene (reference sequence).

The V gene is TRBV18, the J gene TRBJ2-7, with 8 bases that match TRBD1. From germline, CDR1 is KGHSH and CDR2 LQKENI. The CDR3 sequence is 14 residues long. V lost 2 bases to trimming and J lost 2 bases; unmatched junction nucleotides: 2. The CDR3 sequence is CASSPKDRAYEQYF. CDR3 DNA: TGTGCCAGCTCACCAAAGGACAGGGCCTACGAGCAGTACTTC.

The CDR3 bases are TGCGCCAGCAGCCAAGGGACAGGGCGAAATGAAAAACTGTTTTTT. It codes for CASSQGTGRNEKLFF. V and J are TRBV4-3 and TRBJ1-4; 8 nucleotides line up with TRBD1. This CDR3 is built from 15 residues. V trimming: 1 base; J trimming: 5 bases; junction bases outside the gene matches: 3. Germline CDR1 reads LGHNA; CDR2 reads YSLEER.

As regards this clone: A read error may be the cause here, since a much bigger clone is one base away. The genes are TRBV3-1 (or the pseudogene TRBV3-2) and TRBJ1-1; 7 positions match TRBD1. This CDR3 has 14 amino acids. J gave up 0 bases and V 4 bases, and 2 bases lay outside the gene matches. In germline, CDR1 is LGHDT, CDR2 YNNKEL (reference sequence). The CDR3 loop reads CASSRDSMNTEAFF. The CDR3 DNA reads TGTGCCAGCAGCCGGGACAGCATGAACACTGAAGCTTTCTTT.

The V gene is TRBV18, the J gene TRBJ1-1; TRBD1 matches at 9 bases. Germline values: CDR1 KGHSH, CDR2 LQKENI. V was pared by 3 bases and J by 4 bases, with 6 bases of the junction left unmatched. The CDR3 is 15 amino acids. CDR3 residues: CASSPTGGGGTEAFF. CDR3 nucleotide sequence: TGTGCCAGCTCACCTACAGGGGGCGGGGGCACTGAAGCTTTCTTT. Filled out from reference TRBV18 and TRBJ1-1, the complete variable domain reads NAGVMQNPRHLVRRRGQEARLRCSPMKGHSHVYWYRQLPEEGLKFMVYLQKENIIDESGMPKERFSAEFPKEGPSILRIQQVVRGDSAAYFCASSPTGGGGTEAFFGQGTRLTVV.

The rearrangement links TRBV7-8 to TRBJ2-3; TRBD2 is a possible D gene (5 bases). Between the trimmed V and J ends, which lost 8 bases and 0 bases, there was a span of 18 bases. The length of the CDR3 is 16 residues. Germline V gene lookup returns CDR1 SGHVS and CDR2 FQNEAQ. CDR3: CASGLNRVPSTDTQYF. The CDR3 nucleotides read TGTGCCAGCGGACTCAACCGGGTACCGAGCACAGATACGCAGTATTTT. Complete variable domain (other parts from reference TRBV7-8 and TRBJ2-3): GAGVSQSPRYKVAKRGQDVALRCDPISGHVSLFWYQQALGQGPEFLTYFQNEAQLDKSGLPSDRFFAERPEGSVSTLKIQRTQQEDSAVYLCASGLNRVPSTDTQYFGPGTRLTVL.

V gene TRBV5-4 combines with J gene TRBJ1-1, with 9 bases identical to TRBD1. CDR3 size: 14 residues. Germline V lookup: CDR1 SGHNT, CDR2 YYREEE (reference sequence). V lost 3 bases to trimming and J lost 6 bases; unmatched junction nucleotides: 6. DNA of the CDR3: TGTGCCAGCAGCTCCGGGACAGGGATTCCTGAAGCTTTCTTT. It codes for CASSSGTGIPEAFF. Using reference TRBV5-4 and TRBJ1-1 for the parts outside the CDR3, the full variable domain is ETGVTQSPTHLIKTRGQQVTLRCSSQSGHNTVSWYQQALGQGPQFIFQYYREEENGRGNFPPRFSGLQFPNYSSELNVNALELDDSALYLCASSSGTGIPEAFFGQGTRLTVV.

The gene calls are TRBV5-1 and TRBJ2-1; 7 bases fit TRBD2. The CDR3 length is 16 residues. Germline V gene data show CDR1 as SGHRS and CDR2 as YFSETQ. The CDR3: CASKGAGELPYNEQFF. The CDR3 coding sequence is TGCGCGAGTAAGGGCGCGGGGGAACTCCCTTACAATGAGCAGTTCTTC.

The V gene is TRBV30, the J gene TRBJ2-7; the D gene is possibly TRBD1 (6 bases). From germline, CDR1 is GTSNPN and CDR2 SVGIG (reference sequence). The CDR3 length is 13 residues. The V gene lost 0 bases and the J gene lost 4 bases, with 10 bases spanning the gap. CDR3 sequence reads: CAWSVQGWYEQYF. The CDR3 DNA reads as TGTGCCTGGAGTGTCCAGGGGTGGTACGAGCAGTACTTC.

The chain couples TRBV9 to TRBJ2-1; possibly TRBD1 for D (7 bases). Trimming pared 3 bases from V and 0 bases from J, leaving 28 bases between. CDR1 and CDR2 (germline): SGDLS, YYNGEE. The CDR3 runs to 21 residues. As DNA, the CDR3 is TGTGCCAGCAGCGCCGCCCTGGGACAGCGGAGTGTGGGAGGCTCCTACAATGAGCAGTTCTTC. It translates to CASSAALGQRSVGGSYNEQFF.

This clone is medium-sized by share. V is TRBV7-2 and J is TRBJ1-1, with D possibly matching TRBD1 (5 bases). The CDR3 length is 15 residues. Germline V lookup: CDR1 SGHTA, CDR2 FQGNSA. The V end was cut by 5 bases, the J end by 7 bases, with 20 bases between. The CDR3 region is CASSPKGVVGVEAFF. The DNA for the CDR3 is TGTGCCAGCAGCCCGAAAGGGGTAGTAGGGGTTGAAGCTTTCTTT.

The chain employs TRBV2 and TRBJ1-2; TRBD1 agrees at 8 bases. Trimming removed 8 bases from V and 6 bases from J; junction bases left unmatched: 11. Germline V gene data show CDR1 as SNHLY and CDR2 as FYNNEI. The CDR3 has 14 residues. The CDR3 loop reads CASRRQGTGDGYTF. The CDR3 region has the DNA TGTGCCAGCCGACGACAGGGGACGGGAGATGGCTACACCTTC.

V is TRBV5-1 and J is TRBJ2-7, with D possibly TRBD1 on 5 matching bases. Trimming took off 4 bases at V and 4 bases at J, with 15 bases between the two ends. Germline V CDR1 and CDR2: SGHRS, YFSETQ. CDR3 size: 14 residues. Here the CDR3 DNA reads TGCGCCAGCAGCCCCACCATGGGGCAATACGAGCAGTACTTC. Its protein product is CASSPTMGQYEQYF.

There are a few counts of this clone. This sequence joins TRBV6-5 and TRBJ2-2; 10 bases are a match to TRBD1. The germline CDR1 and CDR2 sequences are MNHEY and SVGAGI. The CDR3 is 14 residues long. J lost 5 bases, V lost 6 bases, and 3 bases had no gene match. The CDR3 reads CASSDRGRTGELFF. In DNA, the CDR3 is TGTGCCAGCAGCGACAGGGGGCGAACCGGGGAGCTGTTTTTT.

This clone was recorded once. J is TRBJ1-1 and V is TRBV12-3 or TRBV12-4, with a tentative D call TRBD1 (5 bases). V was shortened by 2 bases and J by 8 bases, with 6 bases between the two germline ends. This CDR3 spans 11 amino acids. CDR3: CASSLRQEAFF. DNA of the CDR3: TGTGCCAGCAGTTTACGACAGGAAGCTTTCTTT.

The gene calls are TRBV7-3 and TRBJ2-3; D remains unclear. Germline loops: CDR1 SGHTA, CDR2 FQGTGA. This CDR3 has 14 residues. V was clipped by 5 bases and J by 1 base, with 10 bases between them. The CDR3 loop reads CASSRLEGTDTQYF. The CDR3 nucleotides read TGTGCCAGCAGCCGCCTTGAGGGCACAGATACGCAGTATTTT. Together with reference TRBV7-3 and TRBJ2-3, the CDR3 gives the full variable domain: GAGVSQTPSNKVTEKGKYVELRCDPISGHTALYWYRQSLGQGPEFLIYFQGTGAADDSGLPNDRFFAVRPEGSVSTLKIQRTERGDSAVYLCASSRLEGTDTQYFGPGTRLTVL.

The chain employs TRBV30 and TRBJ1-1; a weak D match, TRBD1 (5 bases). The CDR3 is made up of 13 amino acids. The V gene's germline CDR1 is GTSNPN and CDR2 SVGIG (reference sequence). V was pared by 3 bases and J by 6 bases, with 14 bases between. CDR3 in DNA: TGTGCCTGGAGCGCCGGACTAGGGGCTGAAGCTTTCTTT. Its protein is CAWSAGLGAEAFF.

This chain links TRBV25-1 with TRBJ2-3; 9 nucleotides align to TRBD2. CDR1 and CDR2 (germline): MGHDK, SYGVNS. The V gene end was trimmed by 5 bases and the J gene end by 3 bases; junction bases not matched to a gene: 12. The CDR3 sequence is 17 residues long. The CDR3 sequence: CASSPSLAGLLTDTQYF. CDR3 DNA sequence: TGTGCCAGCAGTCCGTCCCTAGCGGGGTTGTTAACAGATACGCAGTATTTT.

With respect to this clone: An end of the junction differs from the germline gene, which may be a read error. The chain links TRBV7-9 to TRBJ2-1; a possible D gene is TRBD2 (6 bases). Germline V lookup: CDR1 SEHNR, CDR2 FQNEAQ (reference sequence). The CDR3 spans 15 residues. The CDR3, as DNA: TGTGCCAGCGAGCCCAGCGGGTTCTCCCACAATGAGCAGTTCTTC. This codes for CASEPSGFSHNEQFF.

This clone has only one observation. The gene calls are TRBV7-9 and TRBJ1-1, with 9 bases lining up with TRBD1. Trimming removed 5 bases from V and 4 bases from J; junction bases left unmatched: 8. The CDR3 totals 15 residues. Germline-derived CDR1 and CDR2 are SEHNR and FQNEAQ (reference sequence). CDR3 DNA sequence: TGTGCCAGCAGCCCAACAGGGGGCCAGGGCACTGAAGCTTTCTTT. Protein sequence: CASSPTGGQGTEAFF.

V is TRBV3-1 (or the pseudogene TRBV3-2) and J is TRBJ1-2; D is perhaps TRBD1 (6 bases). Trimming stripped 2 bases from V and 0 bases from J, with 10 bases between. Germline-derived CDR1 and CDR2 are LGHDT and YNNKEL (reference sequence). This CDR3 is 15 amino acids long. The CDR3 sequence: CASSQPWTANYGYTF. CDR3 bases: TGTGCCAGCAGCCAACCCTGGACAGCTAACTATGGCTACACCTTC.

This clone was picked up one time. The rearrangement links TRBV14 to TRBJ2-3; D is uncertain. Trimming removed 4 bases at V and 2 bases at J, with 10 bases between. The CDR3 is 14 amino acids. Germline V lookup: CDR1 SGHDN, CDR2 FVKESK. The CDR3: CASSPRLVTDTQYF. DNA of the CDR3: TGTGCCAGCAGCCCCCGACTCGTCACAGATACGCAGTATTTT.